This T cell receptor (beta chain) was documented in a study of cytotoxic CD8 clonotypes in ibrutinib-treated CLL. Study context: Mean per-sample yields comprised about 270,000 productive templates and around 92,000 productive rearrangements.

Trimming stripped 5 bases from V and 6 bases from J, with 21 bases between. The germline V gene encodes CDR1 SGHDT and CDR2 YYEEEE. This CDR3 comprises 16 residues. Study findings and constraints: Public clonotypes were rare and shrank or held steady on treatment. Baseline values of clonality outstripped age-matched healthy donors and followed circulating CD8+ T-cell counts.

Clones were read by immunoSEQ multiplex PCR, and TCRdb kept only the in-frame ones, dropping some. The profile shows about 50,000 clones, around four fifths of them singletons. This clone showed up just a few times. What it recognizes is unknown. The sample here was PBMCs, taken after 24 months of ibrutinib treatment. The chain employs TRBV5-6 and TRBJ1-5; D is possibly TRBD1 (5 bases). The receptor comes from a human donor with chronic lymphocytic leukemia. Here the CDR3 DNA reads TGTGCCAGCAGTCCAAGCTGGGGTGGGGCCGGTCAGCCCCAGCATTTT. Residues: CASSPSWGGAGQPQHF.